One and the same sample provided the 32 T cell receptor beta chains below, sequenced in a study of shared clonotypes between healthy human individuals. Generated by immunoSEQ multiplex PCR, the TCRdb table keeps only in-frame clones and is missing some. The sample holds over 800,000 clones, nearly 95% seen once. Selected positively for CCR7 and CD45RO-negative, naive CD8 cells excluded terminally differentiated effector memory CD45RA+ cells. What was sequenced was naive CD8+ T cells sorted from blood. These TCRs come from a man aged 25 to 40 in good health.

The CDR3 DNA is TGTGCCAGCAGTTGGCAGGGGGCGAGGGAGCAGTACTTC. As protein: CASSWQGAREQYF. The rearrangement links TRBV28 to TRBJ2-7; TRBD1 matches 8 bases. The length of the CDR3 is 13 residues. The germline V gene has CDR1 MDHEN and CDR2 SYDVKM. V lost 4 bases and J lost 7; bases outside the gene matches: 6.

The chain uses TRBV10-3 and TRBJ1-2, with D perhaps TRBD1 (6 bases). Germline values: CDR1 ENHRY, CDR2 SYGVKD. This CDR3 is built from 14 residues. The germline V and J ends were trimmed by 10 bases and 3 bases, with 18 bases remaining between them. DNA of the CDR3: TGTGCCACACAGGATGAGGGGGGCTACTATGGCTACACCTTC. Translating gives CATQDEGGYYGYTF.

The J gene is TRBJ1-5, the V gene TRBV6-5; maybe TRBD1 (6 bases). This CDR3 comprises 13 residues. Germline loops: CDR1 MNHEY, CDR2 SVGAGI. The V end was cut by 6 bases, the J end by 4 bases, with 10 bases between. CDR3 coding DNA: TGTGCCAGCAGCCGGCAGGGGAATCAGCCCCAGCATTTT. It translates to CASSRQGNQPQHF.

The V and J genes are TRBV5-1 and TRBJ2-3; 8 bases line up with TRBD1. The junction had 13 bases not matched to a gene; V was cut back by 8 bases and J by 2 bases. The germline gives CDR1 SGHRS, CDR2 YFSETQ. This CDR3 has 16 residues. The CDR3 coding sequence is TGCGCCAGAATATCACCAGGGGGCACATCCACAGATACGCAGTATTTT. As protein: CARISPGGTSTDTQYF.

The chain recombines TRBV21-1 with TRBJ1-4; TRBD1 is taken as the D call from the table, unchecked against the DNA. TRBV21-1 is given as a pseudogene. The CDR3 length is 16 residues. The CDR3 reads CASSKAARGTNEKLFF. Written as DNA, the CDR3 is TGTGCCAGCAGCAAAGCAGCCAGGGGCACTAATGAAAAACTGTTTTTT.

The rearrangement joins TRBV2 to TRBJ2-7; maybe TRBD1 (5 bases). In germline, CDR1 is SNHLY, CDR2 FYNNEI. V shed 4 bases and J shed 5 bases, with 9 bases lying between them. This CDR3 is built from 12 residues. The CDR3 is CASSGQGHEQYF. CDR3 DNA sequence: TGTGCCAGCAGTGGTCAGGGCCACGAGCAGTACTTC.

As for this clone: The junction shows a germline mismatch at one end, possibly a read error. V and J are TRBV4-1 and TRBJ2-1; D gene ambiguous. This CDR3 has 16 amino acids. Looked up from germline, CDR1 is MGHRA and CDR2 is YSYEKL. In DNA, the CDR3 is TGCGCCAGCAGCAAAGAACTCGATATCTACTACAATGAGCAGTTCTTC. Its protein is CASSKELDIYYNEQFF.

The CDR3 region is CASSDQDYEQYF. CDR3 coding DNA: TGTGCCAGCAGTGATCAGGACTACGAGCAGTACTTC. This chain uses TRBV2 with TRBJ2-7; D remains unclear. V dropped 3 bases and J dropped 3 bases, with 6 bases sitting between them. The germline V gene has CDR1 SNHLY and CDR2 FYNNEI. The CDR3 spans 12 residues. The full variable domain, its missing parts supplied by reference TRBV2 and TRBJ2-7, is EPEVTQTPSHQVTQMGQEVILRCVPISNHLYFYWYRQILGQKVEFLVSFYNNEISEKSEIFDDQFSVERPDGSNFTLKIRSTKLEDSAMYFCASSDQDYEQYFGPGTRLTVT.

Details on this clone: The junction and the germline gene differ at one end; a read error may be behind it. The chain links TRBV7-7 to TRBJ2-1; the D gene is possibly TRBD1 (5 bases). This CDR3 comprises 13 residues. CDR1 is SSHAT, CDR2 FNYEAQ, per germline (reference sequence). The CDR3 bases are TGTGCTAGCAGCCCGGACATTTACAATGAGCAGTTCTTC. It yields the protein CASSPDIYNEQFF.

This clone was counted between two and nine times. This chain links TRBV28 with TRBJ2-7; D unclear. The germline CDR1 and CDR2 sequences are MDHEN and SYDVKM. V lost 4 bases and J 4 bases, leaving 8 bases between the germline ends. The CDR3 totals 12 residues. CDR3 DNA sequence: TGTGCCAGCAGTTCCCTAAGGTACGAGCAGTACTTC. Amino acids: CASSSLRYEQYF.

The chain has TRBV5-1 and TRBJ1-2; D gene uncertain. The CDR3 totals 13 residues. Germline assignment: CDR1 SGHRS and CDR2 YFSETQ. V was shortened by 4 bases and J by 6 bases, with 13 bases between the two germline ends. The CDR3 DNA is TGCGCCAGCAGCCCCTGGGAGAGAAATGGCTACACCTTC. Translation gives CASSPWERNGYTF.

Here the CDR3 reads CASSLSTSGTQETQYF. CDR3 coding DNA: TGTGCCAGCAGCTTGTCCACTAGCGGGACCCAAGAGACCCAGTACTTC. This chain connects TRBV7-8 to TRBJ2-5, with 10 nucleotides matching TRBD2. Per the germline V gene, CDR1 is SGHVS and CDR2 is FQNEAQ. Unmatched junction bases numbered 5, after V lost 3 bases and J lost 1 base. The CDR3 length is 16 residues.

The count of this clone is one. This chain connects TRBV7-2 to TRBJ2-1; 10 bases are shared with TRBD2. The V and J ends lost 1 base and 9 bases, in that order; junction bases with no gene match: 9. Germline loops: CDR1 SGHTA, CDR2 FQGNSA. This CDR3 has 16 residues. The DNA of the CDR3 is TGTGCCAGCAGCTTAGAGGCTAGCGGGAGTCGTAGTGAGCAGTTCTTC. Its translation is CASSLEASGSRSEQFF.

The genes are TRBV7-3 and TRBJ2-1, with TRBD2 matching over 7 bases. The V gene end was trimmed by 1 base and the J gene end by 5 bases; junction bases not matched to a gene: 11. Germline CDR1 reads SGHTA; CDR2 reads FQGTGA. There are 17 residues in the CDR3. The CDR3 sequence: CASSLNMAGVVHNEQFF. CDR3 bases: TGTGCCAGCAGCTTAAATATGGCGGGAGTGGTTCACAATGAGCAGTTCTTC. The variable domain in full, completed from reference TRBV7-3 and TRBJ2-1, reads GAGVSQTPSNKVTEKGKYVELRCDPISGHTALYWYRQSLGQGPEFLIYFQGTGAADDSGLPNDRFFAVRPEGSVSTLKIQRTERGDSAVYLCASSLNMAGVVHNEQFFGPGTRLTVL.

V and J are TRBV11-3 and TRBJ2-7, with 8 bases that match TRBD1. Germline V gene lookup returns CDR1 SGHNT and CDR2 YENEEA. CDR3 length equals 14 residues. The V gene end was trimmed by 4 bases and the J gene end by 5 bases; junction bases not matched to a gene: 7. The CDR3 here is CASSSRDRPHEQYF. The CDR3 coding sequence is TGTGCCAGCAGCTCCCGGGACAGGCCCCACGAGCAGTACTTC.

As DNA, the CDR3 is TGTGCCTACCGTCATGGGGTTAGCTCTGGAAACACCATATATTTT. Amino acids: CAYRHGVSSGNTIYF. V usage is TRBV30 and J usage is TRBJ1-3; D not resolved. The CDR3 is made up of 15 amino acids. With 7 bases removed from V and 0 bases from J, the gap between germline ends came to 16 bases. The germline gives CDR1 GTSNPN, CDR2 SVGIG (reference sequence). Looking up the rest from reference TRBV30 and TRBJ1-3 gives the full variable domain: SQTIHQWPATLVQPVGSPLSLECTVEGTSNPNLYWYRQAAGRGLQLLFYSVGIGQISSEVPQNLSASRPQDRQFILSSKKLLLSDSGFYLCAYRHGVSSGNTIYFGEGSWLTVV.

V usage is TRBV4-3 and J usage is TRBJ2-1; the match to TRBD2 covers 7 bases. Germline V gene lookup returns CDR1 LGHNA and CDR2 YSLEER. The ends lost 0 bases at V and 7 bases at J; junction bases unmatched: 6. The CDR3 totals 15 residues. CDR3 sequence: CASSQDWLAENEQFF. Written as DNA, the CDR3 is TGCGCCAGCAGCCAAGATTGGCTAGCGGAGAATGAGCAGTTCTTC.

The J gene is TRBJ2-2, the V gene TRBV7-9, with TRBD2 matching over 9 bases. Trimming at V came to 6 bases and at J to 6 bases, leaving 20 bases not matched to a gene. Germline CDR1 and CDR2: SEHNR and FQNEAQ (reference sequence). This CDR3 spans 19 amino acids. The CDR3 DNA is TGTGCCAGCAGTCCGCCGTCTCTAGCGGGACCCTATTATGCCGGGGAGCTGTTTTTT. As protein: CASSPPSLAGPYYAGELFF.

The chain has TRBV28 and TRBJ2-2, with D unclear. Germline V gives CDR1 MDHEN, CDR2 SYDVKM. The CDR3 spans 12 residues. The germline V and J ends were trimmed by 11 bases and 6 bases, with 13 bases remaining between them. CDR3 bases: TGTGCCTACACTTCCGCGGCCGGGGAGCTGTTTTTT. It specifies CAYTSAAGELFF.

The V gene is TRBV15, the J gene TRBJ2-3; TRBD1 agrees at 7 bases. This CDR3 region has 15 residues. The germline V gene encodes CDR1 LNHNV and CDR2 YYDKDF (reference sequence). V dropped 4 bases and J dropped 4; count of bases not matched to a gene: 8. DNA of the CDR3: TGTGCCACCAGCAACGGCCACAGGGGCGCAGATACGCAGTATTTT. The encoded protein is CATSNGHRGADTQYF.

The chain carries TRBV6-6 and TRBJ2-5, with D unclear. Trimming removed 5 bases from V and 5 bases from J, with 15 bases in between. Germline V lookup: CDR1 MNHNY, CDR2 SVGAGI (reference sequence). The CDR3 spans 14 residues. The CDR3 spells CASSIDSSRETQYF. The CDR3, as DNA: TGTGCCAGCAGTATCGACTCTTCAAGGGAGACCCAGTACTTC.

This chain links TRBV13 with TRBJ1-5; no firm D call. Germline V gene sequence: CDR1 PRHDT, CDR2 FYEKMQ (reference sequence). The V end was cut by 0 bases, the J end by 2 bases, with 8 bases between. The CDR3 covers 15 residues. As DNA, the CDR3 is TGTGCCAGCAGCTTAGGGGGCGCCGGCAATCAGCCCCAGCATTTT. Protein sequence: CASSLGGAGNQPQHF.

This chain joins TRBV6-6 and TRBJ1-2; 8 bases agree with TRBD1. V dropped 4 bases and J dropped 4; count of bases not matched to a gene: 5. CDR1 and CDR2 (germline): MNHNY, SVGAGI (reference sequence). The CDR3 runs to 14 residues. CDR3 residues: CASSSGQARYGYTF. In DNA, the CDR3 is TGTGCCAGCAGTTCGGGACAGGCGCGCTATGGCTACACCTTC.

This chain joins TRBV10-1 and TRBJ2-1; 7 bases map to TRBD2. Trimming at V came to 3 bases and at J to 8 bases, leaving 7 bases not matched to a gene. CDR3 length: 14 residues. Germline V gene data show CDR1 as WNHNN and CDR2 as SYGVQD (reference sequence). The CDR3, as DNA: TGCGCCAGCAGTGACGCGGGAGTTGCGGATGAGCAGTTCTTC. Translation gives CASSDAGVADEQFF.

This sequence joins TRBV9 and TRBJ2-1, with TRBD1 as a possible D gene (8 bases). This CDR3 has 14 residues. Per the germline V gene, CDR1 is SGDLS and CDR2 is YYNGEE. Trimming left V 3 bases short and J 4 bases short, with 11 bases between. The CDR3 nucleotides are TGTGCCAGCAGCGAGCGGGACAGGTACAATGAGCAGTTCTTC. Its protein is CASSERDRYNEQFF.

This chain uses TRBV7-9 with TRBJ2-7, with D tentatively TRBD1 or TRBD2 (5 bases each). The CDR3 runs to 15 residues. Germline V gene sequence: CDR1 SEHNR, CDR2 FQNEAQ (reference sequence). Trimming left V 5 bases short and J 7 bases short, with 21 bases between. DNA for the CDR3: TGTGCCAGCAGCATCACGGGGACCCACCTGAGGGAGCAGTACTTC. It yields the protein CASSITGTHLREQYF.

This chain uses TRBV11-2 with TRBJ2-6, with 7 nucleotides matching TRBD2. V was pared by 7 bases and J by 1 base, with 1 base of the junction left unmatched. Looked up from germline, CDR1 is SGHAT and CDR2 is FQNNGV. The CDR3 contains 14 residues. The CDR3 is CASKAGSGANVLTF. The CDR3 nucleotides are TGTGCCAGCAAAGCGGGGTCTGGGGCCAACGTCCTGACTTTC.

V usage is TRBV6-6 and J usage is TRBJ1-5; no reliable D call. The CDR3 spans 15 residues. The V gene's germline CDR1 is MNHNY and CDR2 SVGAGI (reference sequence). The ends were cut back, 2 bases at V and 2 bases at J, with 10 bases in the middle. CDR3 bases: TGTGCCAGCAGTTACCTCAGTGGGGGCAATCAGCCCCAGCATTTT. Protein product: CASSYLSGGNQPQHF.

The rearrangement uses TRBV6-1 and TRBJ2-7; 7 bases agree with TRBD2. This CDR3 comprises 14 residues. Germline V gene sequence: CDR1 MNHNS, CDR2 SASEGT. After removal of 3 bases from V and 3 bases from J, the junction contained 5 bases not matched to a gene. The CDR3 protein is CASSDPGRDYEQYF. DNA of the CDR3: TGTGCCAGCAGTGACCCGGGGAGGGACTACGAGCAGTACTTC.

The CDR3 DNA reads as TGTGCCAGCGAGCGGAGGTGGGAGCAGTACTTC. Translation gives CASERRWEQYF. This chain uses TRBV2 with TRBJ2-7; D may be TRBD2 (5 bases). Trimming took off 8 bases at V and 7 bases at J, with 12 bases between the two ends. CDR3 length equals 11 residues. Germline V gene data show CDR1 as SNHLY and CDR2 as FYNNEI.

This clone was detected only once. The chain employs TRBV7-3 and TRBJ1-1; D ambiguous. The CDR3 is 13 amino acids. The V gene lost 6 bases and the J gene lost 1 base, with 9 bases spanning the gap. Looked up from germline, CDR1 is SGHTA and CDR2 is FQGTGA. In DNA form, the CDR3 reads TGTGCCAGCAGTCTCGCGGGGAACACTGAAGCTTTCTTT. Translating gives CASSLAGNTEAFF. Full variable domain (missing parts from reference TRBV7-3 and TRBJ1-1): GAGVSQTPSNKVTEKGKYVELRCDPISGHTALYWYRQSLGQGPEFLIYFQGTGAADDSGLPNDRFFAVRPEGSVSTLKIQRTERGDSAVYLCASSLAGNTEAFFGQGTRLTVV.

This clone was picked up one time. The CDR3: CASSLIGKSYEQYF. CDR3 DNA: TGTGCCAGCAGTTTAATTGGGAAGTCCTACGAGCAGTACTTC. This chain links TRBV27 with TRBJ2-7; D is undetermined. CDR1 is MNHEY and CDR2 is SMNVEV in the germline V gene (reference sequence). Trimming shortened V by 2 bases and J by 1 base, and 9 bases separated the two germline ends. The CDR3 length is 14 residues.